The 19 T cell receptor beta chains below come from one sample, sequenced in a study of T cells after yellow fever vaccination. In TCRdb, the 5' RACE reads were re-called with MiXCR into one record per CDR3 protein. There are approximately 96,000 distinct CDR3 sequences in the sample; almost 9% occur only once, and around a sixth lies in the top ten. Here the sequenced sample was CD8+ T cells not binding an NS4B(214-222) dextramer, sorted from PBMCs, taken more than 14 days after the first yellow fever vaccination. The receptors derive from a man between 18 and 29 years old who received the YFV17D yellow fever vaccine.

The rearrangement joins TRBV4-1 to TRBJ2-3; TRBD2 is a possible D gene (6 bases). CDR1 is MGHRA and CDR2 is YSYEKL in the germline V gene. V was shortened by 5 bases and J by 4 bases, with 16 bases between the two germline ends. The CDR3 spans 15 residues. Here the CDR3 DNA reads TGCGCCAGCAGCTCGTGGGGGGACGAGGCAGATACGCAGTATTTT. Encoded protein: CASSSWGDEADTQYF.

This chain connects TRBV28 to TRBJ1-2, with D unresolved. Germline CDR1 MDHEN, CDR2 SYDVKM. Trimming cost V 10 bases and J 3 bases, with 21 bases left between them. The CDR3 consists of 15 residues. This chain's CDR3 is CATSYGGTEYYGYTF. The DNA of the CDR3 is TGTGCCACCTCTTATGGAGGCACGGAGTACTATGGCTACACCTTC.

There are a few counts of this clonotype. V gene TRBV28 combines with J gene TRBJ2-4, with 7 bases aligning to TRBD1. V shed 6 bases and J 8 bases; nucleotides not matched to a gene: 7. The CDR3 totals 13 residues. In germline, CDR1 is MDHEN, CDR2 SYDVKM. The CDR3 region is CASRNRGGDIQYF. In DNA, the CDR3 is TGTGCCAGCAGAAACAGGGGTGGGGACATTCAGTACTTC.

This clonotype was recorded a few times. The chain has TRBV11-2 and TRBJ2-3, with 12 bases lining up with TRBD2. The CDR3 sequence is 17 residues long. J was trimmed by 2 bases and V by 4 bases; bases with no gene match: 7. Per the germline V gene, CDR1 is SGHAT and CDR2 is FQNNGV. CDR3 nucleotides: TGTGCCAGCAGCTCCCTAACTAGCGGGGGGCCCACAGATACGCAGTATTTT. It yields the protein CASSSLTSGGPTDTQYF. Full variable domain (missing parts from reference TRBV11-2 and TRBJ2-3): EAGVAQSPRYKIIEKRQSVAFWCNPISGHATLYWYQQILGQGPKLLIQFQNNGVVDDSQLPKDRFSAERLKGVDSTLKIQPAKLEDSAVYLCASSSLTSGGPTDTQYFGPGTRLTVL.

This clonotype occurred a few times. The chain uses TRBV7-8 and TRBJ2-3; TRBD1 agrees at 7 bases. Germline V gene sequence: CDR1 SGHVS, CDR2 FQNEAQ. The V segment lost 1 base and the J segment 3 bases; nucleotides outside the gene matches: 7. The CDR3 spans 16 residues. Written as DNA, the CDR3 is TGTGCCAGCAGCTTAGAGCCAGGGGGTATTACAGATACGCAGTATTTT. As protein: CASSLEPGGITDTQYF.

The CDR3 DNA follows: TGTGCCAGCAGTTACGGCGGGCTGGATGCTTTCTTT. This encodes CASSYGGLDAFF. V usage is TRBV6-2 or TRBV6-3 and J usage is TRBJ1-1; D ambiguous. Germline CDR1 and CDR2: MNHEY and SVGEGT. The CDR3 is made up of 12 amino acids. V lost 2 bases and J lost 11, with 12 bases in between.

V is TRBV5-4 and J is TRBJ1-1; 9 bases are a match to TRBD1. Germline loops: CDR1 SGHNT, CDR2 YYREEE (reference sequence). This CDR3 has 14 amino acids. J lost 7 bases, V lost 4 bases, and 8 bases had no gene match. This CDR3 reads CASSGDRGSLEAFF. The CDR3 nucleotides read TGTGCCAGCAGCGGTGACAGGGGGAGCCTTGAAGCTTTCTTT.

This clonotype was counted many times. The chain recombines TRBV29-1 with TRBJ2-1; 9 nucleotides line up with TRBD1. The V and J ends lost 5 bases and 9 bases, in that order; junction bases with no gene match: 2. CDR3 length: 11 residues. Germline V CDR1 and CDR2: SQVTM, ANQGSEA. The CDR3 reads CSVPGQGEQFF. In nucleotides, the CDR3 is TGCAGCGTTCCGGGACAGGGTGAGCAGTTCTTC.

This chain connects TRBV7-9 to TRBJ2-3; a weak D match, TRBD2 (5 bases). V dropped 5 bases and J dropped 0 bases, with 18 bases sitting between them. The CDR3 spans 17 residues. From germline, CDR1 is SEHNR and CDR2 FQNEAQ (reference sequence). DNA for the CDR3: TGTGCCAGCAGCCCGCCCCGGTTAGCGCCTAGCACAGATACGCAGTATTTT. This encodes CASSPPRLAPSTDTQYF.

The chain uses TRBV6-1 and TRBJ2-2, with TRBD1 matching 7 bases. The CDR3 covers 15 residues. Germline-derived CDR1 and CDR2 are MNHNS and SASEGT. Trimming took 5 bases from V and 4 from J; bases not matched to a gene: 7. CDR3: CASSTGDSSTGELFF. As DNA, the CDR3 is TGTGCCAGCAGTACCGGGGACAGCTCCACCGGGGAGCTGTTTTTT.

This chain uses TRBV7-9 with TRBJ2-7; weak D call: TRBD1 (6 bases). The CDR3 is made up of 16 amino acids. The germline V and J ends were trimmed by 5 bases and 0 bases, with 17 bases remaining between them. The germline gives CDR1 SEHNR, CDR2 FQNEAQ (reference sequence). This CDR3 is CASSAKQGSSSYEQYF. CDR3 nucleotide sequence: TGTGCCAGCAGCGCCAAGCAGGGGTCGAGCTCCTACGAGCAGTACTTC.

This clonotype occurred a few times. The rearrangement joins TRBV4-1 to TRBJ1-2, with TRBD1 identical over 9 bases. After removal of 3 bases from V and 6 bases from J, the junction contained 11 bases not matched to a gene. The CDR3 runs to 16 residues. The V gene's germline CDR1 is MGHRA and CDR2 YSYEKL. The CDR3 region has the DNA TGCGCCAGCAGCCATAGTCCGGGACAGGGTCCAAATGGCTACACCTTC. Its translation is CASSHSPGQGPNGYTF.

V is TRBV5-4 and J is TRBJ2-7; 10 bases map to TRBD2. Germline assignment: CDR1 SGHNT and CDR2 YYREEE (reference sequence). Germline trimming cut 4 bases from V and 3 bases from J; bases unmatched to any gene: 4. The CDR3 has 14 amino acids. The CDR3 protein is CASSPSSGGYEQYF. The CDR3 nucleotides read TGTGCCAGCAGCCCATCTAGCGGGGGCTACGAGCAGTACTTC.

This clonotype was observed a handful of times. The CDR3 loop reads CASSLMGGMTDTQYF. DNA for the CDR3: TGTGCCAGCAGCTTAATGGGGGGGATGACAGATACGCAGTATTTT. The rearrangement links TRBV7-9 to TRBJ2-3, with 7 bases that match TRBD2. V was clipped by 2 bases and J by 3 bases; unmatched bases: 5. The CDR3 is made up of 15 amino acids. The germline V gene encodes CDR1 SEHNR and CDR2 FQNEAQ (reference sequence).

For the CDR3, the DNA is TGTGCCAGCAGCTTCCGGTCCGGGGGCAGGCCTGGGTACACCTTC. Its translation is CASSFRSGGRPGYTF. The chain recombines TRBV7-2 with TRBJ1-2; D might be TRBD1 (6 bases). Between the trimmed V and J ends, which lost 3 bases and 11 bases, there was a span of 22 bases. Germline CDR1 is SGHTA and CDR2 is FQGNSA. This CDR3 contains 15 residues. Using reference TRBV7-2 and TRBJ1-2 for the parts outside the CDR3, the full variable domain is GAGVSQSPSNKVTEKGKDVELRCDPISGHTALYWYRQSLGQGLEFLIYFQGNSAPDKSGLPSDRFSAERTGGSVSTLTIQRTQQEDSAVYLCASSFRSGGRPGYTFGSGTRLTVV.

In its sample, this clonotype was seen a few times. This chain uses TRBV20-1 with TRBJ2-2; 10 bases are a match to TRBD1. The CDR3 length is 16 residues. The germline gives CDR1 DFQATT, CDR2 SNEGSKA (reference sequence). Trimming at V came to 6 bases and at J to 4 bases, leaving 11 bases not matched to a gene. The CDR3 is CSAPRPRDRGTGELFF. Here the CDR3 DNA reads TGCAGTGCCCCACGTCCGAGGGACAGGGGCACCGGGGAGCTGTTTTTT.

This clonotype has just a few counts. The genes are TRBV20-1 and TRBJ2-7, with 11 bases lining up with TRBD2. The junction had 9 bases not matched to a gene; V was cut back by 0 bases and J by 2 bases. The germline V gene has CDR1 DFQATT and CDR2 SNEGSKA (reference sequence). CDR3 size: 17 residues. CDR3 residues: CSARDPLLAGGPYEQYF. In DNA, the CDR3 is TGCAGTGCTAGAGATCCCCTCCTAGCGGGGGGTCCCTACGAGCAGTACTTC.

The CDR3 region has the DNA TGTGCCAGCAGCCAAGACCCGTTCTCAGCCCCCGAGACCCAGTACTTC. The encoded protein is CASSQDPFSAPETQYF. J is TRBJ2-5 and V is TRBV5-5; no clear D gene. The CDR3 is made up of 16 amino acids. The germline CDR1 and CDR2 sequences are SGHKS and YYEKEE (reference sequence). Trimming pared 4 bases from V and 5 bases from J, leaving 21 bases between.

This sequence joins TRBV5-5 and TRBJ2-3, with 7 bases that match TRBD1. Germline V gene sequence: CDR1 SGHKS, CDR2 YYEKEE (reference sequence). This CDR3 comprises 14 residues. The junction had 3 bases not matched to a gene; V was cut back by 2 bases and J by 3 bases. The CDR3 is CASSFRGSTDTQYF. CDR3 nucleotides: TGTGCCAGCAGCTTCAGGGGGTCTACAGATACGCAGTATTTT.